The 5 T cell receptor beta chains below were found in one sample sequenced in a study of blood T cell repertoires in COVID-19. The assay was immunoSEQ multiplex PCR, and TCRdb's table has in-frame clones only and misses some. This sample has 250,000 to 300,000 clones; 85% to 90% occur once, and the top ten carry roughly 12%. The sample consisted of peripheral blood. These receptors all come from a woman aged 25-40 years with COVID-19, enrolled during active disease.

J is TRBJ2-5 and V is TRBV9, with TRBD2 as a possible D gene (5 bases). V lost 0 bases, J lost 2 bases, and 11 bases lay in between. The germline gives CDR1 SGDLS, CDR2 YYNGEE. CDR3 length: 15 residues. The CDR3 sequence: CASSVGTLDQETQYF. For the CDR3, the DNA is TGTGCCAGCAGCGTAGGGACTCTTGATCAAGAGACCCAGTACTTC.

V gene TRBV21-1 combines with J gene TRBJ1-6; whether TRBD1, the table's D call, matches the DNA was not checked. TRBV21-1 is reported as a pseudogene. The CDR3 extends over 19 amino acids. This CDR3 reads CASNSCLIPGPSNNSPLHF. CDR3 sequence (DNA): TGTGCCAGCAACTCGTGCCTCATTCCAGGGCCCTCTAATAATTCACCCCTCCACTTT.

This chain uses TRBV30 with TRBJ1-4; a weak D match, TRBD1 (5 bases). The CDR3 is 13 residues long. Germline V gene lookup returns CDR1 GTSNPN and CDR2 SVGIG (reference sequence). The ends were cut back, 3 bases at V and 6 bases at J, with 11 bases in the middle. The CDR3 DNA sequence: TGTGCCTGGAGAGGGGAGGCATATGAAAAACTGTTTTTT. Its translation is CAWRGEAYEKLFF.

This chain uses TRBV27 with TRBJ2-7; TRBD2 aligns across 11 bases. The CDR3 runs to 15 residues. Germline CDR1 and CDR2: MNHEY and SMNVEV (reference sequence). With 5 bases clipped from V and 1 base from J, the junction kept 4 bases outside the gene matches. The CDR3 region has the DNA TGTGCCAGCAGTACGGGACTAGCGGTATCCTACGAGCAGTACTTC. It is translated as CASSTGLAVSYEQYF.

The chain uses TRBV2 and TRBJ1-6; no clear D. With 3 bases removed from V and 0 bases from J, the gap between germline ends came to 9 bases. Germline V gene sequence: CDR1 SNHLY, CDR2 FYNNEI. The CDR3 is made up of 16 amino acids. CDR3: CASSEAEVSYNSPLHF. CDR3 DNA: TGTGCCAGCAGTGAGGCGGAGGTCTCCTATAATTCACCCCTCCACTTT.